The 26 T cell receptor beta chains presented below share a single source sample, sequenced in a study of blood T cell repertoires in COVID-19 (dated by TCRdb to 2018 to 2020). Library prep was done by the immunoSEQ multiplex PCR assay. The table was pulled from immuneACCESS by TCRdb, which kept in-frame rearrangements only. Such tables lose some clones; where checked, under half of the loss comes from unresolved V genes, and the rest has no known cause. For this sample the table gives 130,000 to 150,000 clones, of which over 70% were detected only once. Of the sample, around 10% is held by the ten largest clones. Sequencing used PBMCs or T cells enriched from blood (not recorded which). These receptor sequences come from a man between 60 and 75 years old who had recovered from COVID-19.

This chain uses TRBV3-1 (or the pseudogene TRBV3-2) with TRBJ1-6; 8 bases align to TRBD1. Germline V lookup: CDR1 LGHDT, CDR2 YNNKEL (reference sequence). V shed 7 bases, J shed 9 bases, and the junction held 11 bases outside the gene matches. The CDR3 loop spans 15 amino acids. The CDR3 coding sequence is TGTGCCAGCAACAAACTTGGACAGGGAAGTTCACCCCTCCACTTT. Residues: CASNKLGQGSSPLHF.

This chain uses TRBV7-2 with TRBJ1-6, with 8 bases aligning to TRBD1. Trimming took 5 bases from V and 17 from J; bases not matched to a gene: 8. Germline V gives CDR1 SGHTA, CDR2 FQGNSA. CDR3 length equals 12 residues. The CDR3, as DNA: TGTGCCAGCAGCCAGGGGGCCAGGCGGGTCCACTTT. Protein: CASSQGARRVHF. The full variable domain, completed using reference TRBV7-2 and TRBJ1-6, is GAGVSQSPSNKVTEKGKDVELRCDPISGHTALYWYRQSLGQGLEFLIYFQGNSAPDKSGLPSDRFSAERTGGSVSTLTIQRTQQEDSAVYLCASSQGARRVHFGNGTRLTVT.

V is TRBV11-2 and J is TRBJ2-1; no firm D call. V was clipped by 3 bases and J by 4 bases, with 7 bases between them. This CDR3 is built from 13 residues. Germline-derived CDR1 and CDR2 are SGHAT and FQNNGV. The CDR3 coding sequence is TGTGCCAGCAGCTTCATAGTGTACAATGAGCAGTTCTTC. As protein: CASSFIVYNEQFF.

The rearrangement uses TRBV28 and TRBJ1-4; D is undetermined. Germline CDR1 reads MDHEN; CDR2 reads SYDVKM. The CDR3 loop spans 15 amino acids. Trimming left V 4 bases short and J 6 bases short, with 15 bases between. The CDR3, as DNA: TGTGCCAGCAGTTACCCCCGGGGAGGTGATGAAAAACTGTTTTTT. This codes for CASSYPRGGDEKLFF. Combining the CDR3 with reference TRBV28 and TRBJ1-4 gives the whole variable domain DVKVTQSSRYLVKRTGEKVFLECVQDMDHENMFWYRQDPGLGLRLIYFSYDVKMKEKGDIPEGYSVSREKKERFSLILESASTNQTSMYLCASSYPRGGDEKLFFGSGTQLSVL.

The chain combines TRBV5-5 with TRBJ2-7; D is possibly TRBD1 (6 bases). V lost 4 bases and J 6 bases, leaving 11 bases between the germline ends. Germline CDR1 is SGHKS and CDR2 is YYEKEE (reference sequence). The CDR3 is 12 residues long. CDR3 sequence reads: CASSLDRREQYF. The DNA of the CDR3 is TGTGCCAGCAGCCTGGACAGACGCGAGCAGTACTTC.

The gene calls are TRBV19 and TRBJ1-5; 8 bases line up with TRBD1. The CDR3 loop spans 14 amino acids. CDR1 and CDR2 from the germline V gene are LNHDA and SQIVND (reference sequence). V lost 5 bases, J lost 2 bases, and 2 bases stayed unmatched. CDR3 sequence (DNA): TGTGCCAGTAGTCCACAGGGGGGCAATCAGCCCCAGCATTTT. Protein product: CASSPQGGNQPQHF.

CDR3 DNA sequence: TGTGCCAGCAGCGTAGTGGGGGCCACAGGGGCCTATGGCTACACCTTC. It codes for CASSVVGATGAYGYTF. The J gene is TRBJ1-2, the V gene TRBV9, with TRBD1 matching 7 bases. After removal of 0 bases from V and 4 bases from J, the junction contained 9 bases not matched to a gene. Germline loops: CDR1 SGDLS, CDR2 YYNGEE. This CDR3 is built from 16 residues.

The count of this clone is one. The chain carries TRBV28 and TRBJ1-1, with a tentative D call TRBD1 (6 bases). CDR1 and CDR2 from the germline V gene are MDHEN and SYDVKM. The CDR3 has 13 residues. V shed 4 bases and J shed 8 bases, with 14 bases lying between them. For the CDR3, the DNA is TGTGCCAGCAGTTCCAGGGGCCTGCGGGAAGCTTTCTTT. Translating it yields CASSSRGLREAFF.

The V gene is TRBV28, the J gene TRBJ2-3; perhaps TRBD2 as D (6 bases). This CDR3 comprises 15 residues. Germline assignment: CDR1 MDHEN and CDR2 SYDVKM. The V and J ends lost 3 bases and 0 bases respectively, with 10 bases between them. CDR3 sequence: CASSLGGVSTDTQYF. CDR3 sequence (DNA): TGTGCCAGCAGTTTGGGAGGAGTTAGCACAGATACGCAGTATTTT.

V usage is TRBV18 and J usage is TRBJ1-5; 7 nucleotides line up with TRBD1. V trimming: 3 bases; J trimming: 2 bases; junction bases outside the gene matches: 1. The CDR3 is 14 amino acids. From germline, CDR1 is KGHSH and CDR2 LQKENI. CDR3 sequence (DNA): TGTGCCAGCTCACCGCAGGGGGGCAATCAGCCCCAGCATTTT. It encodes CASSPQGGNQPQHF.

The chain recombines TRBV28 with TRBJ2-4; D is unresolved. Germline V gives CDR1 MDHEN, CDR2 SYDVKM. Trimming cost V 1 base and J 0 bases, with 7 bases left between them. The CDR3 extends over 15 amino acids. The CDR3 nucleotides read TGTGCCAGCAGTTTATCCACTGGAGCCAAAAACATTCAGTACTTC. Protein: CASSLSTGAKNIQYF.

This rearrangement joins TRBV23-1 to TRBJ2-7; weak D call: TRBD2 (5 bases). TRBV23-1 is an ORF, with its function uncertain. The CDR3 has 14 residues. Deletions cut 2 bases from V and 5 bases from J, with 13 bases between. CDR3: CASSQITGYHEQYF. CDR3 DNA: TGCGCCAGCAGTCAAATCACGGGGTACCACGAGCAGTACTTC.

V is TRBV2 and J is TRBJ1-2; 7 positions match TRBD1. Losses at the gene ends were 6 bases for V and 4 bases for J; bases not matched to a gene: 2. CDR3 length: 12 residues. In germline, CDR1 is SNHLY, CDR2 FYNNEI. CDR3 sequence (DNA): TGTGCCAGCAGGGGGGACAGCTATGGCTACACCTTC. Protein product: CASRGDSYGYTF.

The V gene is TRBV30, the J gene TRBJ1-2, with D unresolved. The CDR3 loop spans 11 amino acids. From germline, CDR1 is GTSNPN and CDR2 SVGIG (reference sequence). Trimming removed 1 base at V and 5 bases at J, with 5 bases between. The CDR3 loop reads CAWSDSYGYTF. DNA for the CDR3: TGTGCCTGGAGTGACAGTTATGGCTACACCTTC.

V and J are TRBV29-1 and TRBJ2-7; no reliable D call. Trimming pared 4 bases from V and 2 bases from J, leaving 9 bases between. Germline lookup yields CDR1 SQVTM and CDR2 ANQGSEA. This CDR3 contains 12 residues. The CDR3 spells CSVAGSPYEQYF. Written as DNA, the CDR3 is TGCAGCGTTGCGGGTAGCCCCTACGAGCAGTACTTC.

This rearrangement joins TRBV27 to TRBJ2-2; D is possibly TRBD2 (6 bases). Germline CDR1 is MNHEY and CDR2 is SMNVEV (reference sequence). The CDR3 spans 17 residues. Trimming took 5 bases from V and 2 from J, leaving 18 bases between them. DNA of the CDR3: TGTGCCAGCAGTACCCGGACGGGGGTCCGAAACACCGGGGAGCTGTTTTTT. Its translation is CASSTRTGVRNTGELFF.

V gene TRBV19 combines with J gene TRBJ2-7; D is unresolved. From germline, CDR1 is LNHDA and CDR2 SQIVND (reference sequence). The CDR3 contains 14 residues. The V and J ends lost 3 bases and 0 bases respectively, with 9 bases between them. The CDR3 DNA sequence: TGTGCCAGTAGTATCAGGCCGAACTCCTACGAGCAGTACTTC. Translation gives CASSIRPNSYEQYF. Filled out from reference TRBV19 and TRBJ2-7, the complete variable domain reads DGGITQSPKYLFRKEGQNVTLSCEQNLNHDAMYWYRQDPGQGLRLIYYSQIVNDFQKGDIAEGYSVSREKKESFPLTVTSAQKNPTAFYLCASSIRPNSYEQYFGPGTRLTVT.

J is TRBJ1-5 and V is TRBV19; tentative D call: TRBD1 (5 bases). Trimming took 3 bases from V and 5 from J, leaving 14 bases between them. The CDR3 is 15 amino acids. Looked up from germline, CDR1 is LNHDA and CDR2 is SQIVND (reference sequence). The CDR3 region has the DNA TGTGCCAGTAGTATGGGGCAGGGAACTGATCAGCCCCAGCATTTT. Amino acids: CASSMGQGTDQPQHF. The full variable domain, rest sourced from reference TRBV19 and TRBJ1-5, is DGGITQSPKYLFRKEGQNVTLSCEQNLNHDAMYWYRQDPGQGLRLIYYSQIVNDFQKGDIAEGYSVSREKKESFPLTVTSAQKNPTAFYLCASSMGQGTDQPQHFGDGTRLSIL.

The genes are TRBV18 and TRBJ1-4, with D perhaps TRBD1 (6 bases). CDR1 is KGHSH, CDR2 LQKENI, per germline. Trimming removed 3 bases from V and 0 bases from J, with 17 bases in between. The CDR3 contains 18 residues. The DNA for the CDR3 is TGTGCCAGCTCACCGACGGCAGGGGCCCCGGCAACTAATGAAAAACTGTTTTTT. It yields the protein CASSPTAGAPATNEKLFF.

The table lists this clone with a few counts. V and J are TRBV6-5 and TRBJ1-2; D unclear. This CDR3 has 14 residues. Germline lookup yields CDR1 MNHEY and CDR2 SVGAGI. V was clipped by 6 bases and J by 1 base, with 12 bases between them. CDR3 amino acids: CASSAAGSNYGYTF. The CDR3 nucleotides are TGTGCCAGCAGCGCCGCTGGCAGTAACTATGGCTACACCTTC.

The J gene is TRBJ2-1, the V gene TRBV27; a possible D gene is TRBD2 (5 bases). The CDR3 totals 16 residues. Germline CDR1 MNHEY, CDR2 SMNVEV (reference sequence). V was trimmed by 6 bases and J by 0 bases, leaving 15 bases between them. The CDR3 nucleotides are TGTGCCAGCAGGCCCCTAGCAGAATACTCCTACAATGAGCAGTTCTTC. Amino acid sequence: CASRPLAEYSYNEQFF.

The chain combines TRBV4-2 with TRBJ1-5; 7 positions agree with TRBD1. Germline values: CDR1 LGHNA, CDR2 YNFKEQ. The J segment lost 3 bases and the V segment lost 1 base, leaving 3 bases of the junction unmatched. The CDR3 spans 15 residues. The CDR3 DNA is TGTGCCAGCAGCCAAGGGGACAGCCCCAATCAGCCCCAGCATTTT. This gives the protein CASSQGDSPNQPQHF.

The chain combines TRBV5-6 with TRBJ2-4; 7 bases match TRBD1. The V gene's germline CDR1 is SGHDT and CDR2 YYEEEE. Trimming removed 4 bases from V and 4 bases from J; junction bases left unmatched: 8. This CDR3 comprises 15 residues. The CDR3 DNA reads as TGTGCCAGCAGCCAGACCGGGACAGAGAAAAACATTCAGTACTTC. It codes for CASSQTGTEKNIQYF. Supplemented by reference TRBV5-6 and TRBJ2-4, the full variable domain reads DAGVTQSPTHLIKTRGQQVTLRCSPKSGHDTVSWYQQALGQGPQFIFQYYEEEERQRGNFPDRFSGHQFPNYSSELNVNALLLGDSALYLCASSQTGTEKNIQYFGAGTRLSVL.

The chain employs TRBV18 and TRBJ2-7; no definite D call. CDR3 length: 14 residues. From germline, CDR1 is KGHSH and CDR2 LQKENI. Trimming took 0 bases from V and 3 from J, leaving 9 bases between them. The CDR3 DNA reads as TGTGCCAGCTCACCACCAAGCCGAAGCTACGAGCAGTACTTC. Protein: CASSPPSRSYEQYF.

This rearrangement joins TRBV2 to TRBJ1-1, with 8 bases lining up with TRBD1. CDR3 length: 16 amino acids. Germline CDR1 and CDR2: SNHLY and FYNNEI. Trimming at V came to 6 bases and at J to 0 bases, leaving 9 bases not matched to a gene. The DNA for the CDR3 is TGTGCCAGCAGACGTACAGGGGGGATCGTGAACACTGAAGCTTTCTTT. This gives the protein CASRRTGGIVNTEAFF.

The J gene is TRBJ2-7, the V gene TRBV27, with 8 bases identical to TRBD1. The CDR3 extends over 15 amino acids. Germline values: CDR1 MNHEY, CDR2 SMNVEV (reference sequence). Trimming took 2 bases from V and 5 from J; bases not matched to a gene: 8. This chain's CDR3 is CASSLGGQGADEQYF. Written as DNA, the CDR3 is TGTGCCAGCAGTTTAGGGGGTCAGGGGGCGGACGAGCAGTACTTC.